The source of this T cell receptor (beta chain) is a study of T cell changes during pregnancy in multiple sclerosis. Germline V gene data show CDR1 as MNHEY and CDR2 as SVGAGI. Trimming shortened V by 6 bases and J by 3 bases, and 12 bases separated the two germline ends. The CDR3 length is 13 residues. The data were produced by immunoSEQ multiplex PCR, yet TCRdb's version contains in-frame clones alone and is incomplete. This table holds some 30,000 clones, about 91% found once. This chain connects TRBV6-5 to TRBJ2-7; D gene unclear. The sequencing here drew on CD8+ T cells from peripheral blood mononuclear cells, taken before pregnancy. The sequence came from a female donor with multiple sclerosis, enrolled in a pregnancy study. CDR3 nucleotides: TGTGCCAGCAGACCTACTGGTTTCTACGAGCAGTACTTC. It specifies CASRPTGFYEQYF.